This TCR beta chain came from a study of shared clonotypes between healthy human individuals. Study background: Each donor's CD8 memory used one plate, CD8 naive two, each CD4 subset three.

Profiled with immunoSEQ multiplex PCR; TCRdb holds only in-frame clones, not every one. The sample has under 350,000 clones, about nine tenths seen once; the top ten hold around 15%. The donors were all Caucasian adults (living in Nashville, Tennessee). CD8 memory fractions consisted of CD45RO+ and CCR7-negative CD45RA+ TemRA cells together. The TCR was taken from a man aged 18 to 29 in good health. Sequencing was performed on memory CD8+ T cells sorted from blood. This sample's subset: CD45RO+ cells pooled with CCR7-negative TemRA cells.

The CDR3 loop is CASRGGDSPLHF. The CDR3 DNA sequence: TGCGCCAGCAGAGGGGGGGATTCACCCCTCCACTTT. This rearrangement joins TRBV10-2 to TRBJ1-6; tentatively, D is TRBD1 (6 bases). Germline V lookup: CDR1 WSHSY, CDR2 SAAADI. V lost 6 bases and J 8 bases, leaving 8 bases between the germline ends. This CDR3 region has 12 residues.